The entry below describes one TCR beta chain. Its antigen remains unidentified. Using its own MiXCR run on the 5' RACE reads, TCRdb lists one record per CDR3 protein. Among 250,000 to 350,000 distinct CDR3 sequences listed, 8.7% were seen once. The data are from a study of T cells after yellow fever vaccination. The wider study: Low-cell-number fractions were prepared with SMART-Seq v4 Ultra Low Input.

Study-wide points: Repertoires obtained by FACS sorting could include abundant clonotypes that entered as contaminants from the bulk population. Boosting was followed by the reappearance of most primary-vaccination clones (around 96% CD4, roughly 90% CD8).

The CDR3 consists of 16 residues. Trimming cost V 4 bases and J 0 bases; bases outside gene matches: 6. Germline CDR1 is SGHRS and CDR2 is YFSETQ. This rearrangement joins TRBV5-1 to TRBJ1-1; 10 bases align to TRBD1. The source was CD4+ T cells sorted from PBMCs, collected 5 days after the yellow fever booster vaccination. The receptor's source is a man between 18 and 29 years old who received the YFV17D yellow fever vaccine. The CDR3 here is CASSPGTGALNTEAFF. The CDR3, as DNA: TGCGCCAGCAGCCCCGGGACAGGGGCATTGAACACTGAAGCTTTCTTT.